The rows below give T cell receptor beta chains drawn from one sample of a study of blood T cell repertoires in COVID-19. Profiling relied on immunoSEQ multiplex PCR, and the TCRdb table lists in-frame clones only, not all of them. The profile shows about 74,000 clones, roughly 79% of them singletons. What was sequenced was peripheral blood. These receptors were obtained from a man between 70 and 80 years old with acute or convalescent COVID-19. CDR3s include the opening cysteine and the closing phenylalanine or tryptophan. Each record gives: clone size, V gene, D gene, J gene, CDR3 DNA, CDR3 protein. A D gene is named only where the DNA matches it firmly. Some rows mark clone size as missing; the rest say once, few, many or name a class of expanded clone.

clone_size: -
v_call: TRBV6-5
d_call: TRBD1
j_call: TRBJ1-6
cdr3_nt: TGTGCCAGCAGTAAGACAGGGGGGCCCCTCCACTTT
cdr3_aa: CASSKTGGPLHF

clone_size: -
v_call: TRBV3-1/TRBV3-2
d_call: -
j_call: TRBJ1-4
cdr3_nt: TGTGCCAGCAGCCCCGGGGGGACAACTAATGAAAAACTGTTTTTT
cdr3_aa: CASSPGGTTNEKLFF

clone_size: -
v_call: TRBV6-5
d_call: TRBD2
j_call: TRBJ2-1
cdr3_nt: TGTGCCACCGGGACTAGCGGGAGAAATGAGCAGTTCTTC
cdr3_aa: CATGTSGRNEQFF

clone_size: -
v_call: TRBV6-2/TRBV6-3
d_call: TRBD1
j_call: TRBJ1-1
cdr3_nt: TGTGCCAGCAGCTTCCGGGACAGGGGGTTAGCTGAAGCTTTCTTT
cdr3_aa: CASSFRDRGLAEAFF

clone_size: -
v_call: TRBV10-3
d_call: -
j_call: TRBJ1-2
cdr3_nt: TGTGCCATCAGTGAACAGGAATCTAACTATGGCTACACCTTC
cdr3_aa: CAISEQESNYGYTF

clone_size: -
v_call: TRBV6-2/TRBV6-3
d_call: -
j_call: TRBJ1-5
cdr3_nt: TGTGCCAGCAGTTACCCCCCAGGGTTCCAGCCCCAGCATTTT
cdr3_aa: CASSYPPGFQPQHF

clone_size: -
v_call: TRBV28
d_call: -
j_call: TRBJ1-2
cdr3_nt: TGTGCCAGCAGTAAGTCATACACCTATGGCTACACCTTC
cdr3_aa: CASSKSYTYGYTF

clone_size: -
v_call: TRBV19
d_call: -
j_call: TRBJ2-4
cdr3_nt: TGTGCCAGTAGTATTATGGGGACATCTGTAAACATTCAGTACTTC
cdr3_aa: CASSIMGTSVNIQYF

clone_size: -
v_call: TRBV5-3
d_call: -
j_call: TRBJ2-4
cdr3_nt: TGTGCCAGAAGCGCTGACTACCCCCCTGCCATTCAGTACTTC
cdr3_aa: CARSADYPPAIQYF

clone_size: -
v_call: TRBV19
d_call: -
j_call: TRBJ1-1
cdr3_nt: TGTGCCAGCGGAAAGGGGTTCGGCACTGAAGCTTTCTTT
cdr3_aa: CASGKGFGTEAFF

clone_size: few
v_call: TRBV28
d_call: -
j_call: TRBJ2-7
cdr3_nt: TGTGCCAGCCATTCCTACAGGGTGGGCGAGCAGTACTTC
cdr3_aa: CASHSYRVGEQYF

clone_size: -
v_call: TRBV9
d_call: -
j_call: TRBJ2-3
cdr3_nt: TGTGCCAGCAGCCCAGGTGTAGCGGCCAGCACAGATACGCAGTATTTT
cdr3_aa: CASSPGVAASTDTQYF

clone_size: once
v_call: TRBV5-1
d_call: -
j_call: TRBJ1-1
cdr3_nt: TGCGCCAGCAGCTCGAAAACGGGACAAATGAACACTGAAGCTTTCTTT
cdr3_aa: CASSSKTGQMNTEAFF

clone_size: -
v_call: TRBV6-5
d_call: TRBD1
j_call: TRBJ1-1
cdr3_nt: TGTGCCAGCAGTTGGACAGGTGGGCTTGGGACTGAAGCTTTCTTT
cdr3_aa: CASSWTGGLGTEAFF

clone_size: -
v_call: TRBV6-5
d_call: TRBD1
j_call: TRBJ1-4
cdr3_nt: TGTGCCAGCAGGAGAACAGGGGGAACTAATGAAAAACTGTTTTTT
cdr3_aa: CASRRTGGTNEKLFF

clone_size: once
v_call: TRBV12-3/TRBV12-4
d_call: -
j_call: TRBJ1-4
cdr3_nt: TGTGCCAGCAGTTCGCCCCTACCTGAAAAACTGTTTTTT
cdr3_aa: CASSSPLPEKLFF

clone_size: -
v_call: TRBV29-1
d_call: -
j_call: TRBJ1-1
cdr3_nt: TGCAGCGTTGATGAGACAGCCAACACTGAAGCTTTCTTT
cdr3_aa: CSVDETANTEAFF

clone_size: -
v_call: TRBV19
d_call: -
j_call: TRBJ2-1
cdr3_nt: TGTGCCAGTAGGGCAAACTCCTACAATGAGCAGTTCTTC
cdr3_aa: CASRANSYNEQFF

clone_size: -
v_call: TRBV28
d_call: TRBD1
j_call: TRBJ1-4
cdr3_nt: TGTGCCAGCAGCTCCAGGGGACAGGGTAATGAAAAACTGTTTTTT
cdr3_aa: CASSSRGQGNEKLFF

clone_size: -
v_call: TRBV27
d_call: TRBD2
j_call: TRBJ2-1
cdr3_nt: TGTGCCAGCAGTTCCCTACTAGCGGGAGTGAGCAATGAGCAGTTCTTC
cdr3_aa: CASSSLLAGVSNEQFF

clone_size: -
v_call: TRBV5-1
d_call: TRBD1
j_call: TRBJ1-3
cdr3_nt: TGCGCCAGCAGCTTGGACCCGAAGGGGGCGGGAAACACCATATATTTT
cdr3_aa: CASSLDPKGAGNTIYF

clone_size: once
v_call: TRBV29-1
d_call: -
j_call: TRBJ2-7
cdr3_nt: TGCAGCGTTGGAGGCGGTCTCGAGCAGTACTTC
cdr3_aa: CSVGGGLEQYF

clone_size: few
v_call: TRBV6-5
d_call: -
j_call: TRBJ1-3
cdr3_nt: TGTGCCAGCAGCCGGCGGGGAGACTCTGGAAACACCATATATTTT
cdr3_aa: CASSRRGDSGNTIYF

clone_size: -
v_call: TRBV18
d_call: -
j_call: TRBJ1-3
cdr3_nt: TGTGCCAGCTCACAGGGACAACAGACCGGAAACACCATATATTTT
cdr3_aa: CASSQGQQTGNTIYF

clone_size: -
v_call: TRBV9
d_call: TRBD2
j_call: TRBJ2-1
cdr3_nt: TGTGCCAGCAGCGCTGGACTAGCGGGGTCCTACAATGAGCAGTTCTTC
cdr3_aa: CASSAGLAGSYNEQFF

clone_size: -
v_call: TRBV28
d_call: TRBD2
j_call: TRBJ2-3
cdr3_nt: TGTGCCAGCAGTTTGCAGGCTACCCTCTTCGGGGGGGAGAGTGGCACAGATACGCAGTATTTT
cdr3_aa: CASSLQATLFGGESGTDTQYF

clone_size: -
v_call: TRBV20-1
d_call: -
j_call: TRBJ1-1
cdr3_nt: TGCAGTGCTCTGGACTGGCCGGAAGCTTTCTTT
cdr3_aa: CSALDWPEAFF

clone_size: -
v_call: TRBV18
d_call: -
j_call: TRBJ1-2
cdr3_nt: TGTGCCAGCTCACCATCGGTGCAGGATGGCTACACCTTC
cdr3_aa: CASSPSVQDGYTF

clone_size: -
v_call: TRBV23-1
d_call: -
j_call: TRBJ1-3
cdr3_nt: TGCGCCAGCAGTCAACCAGGGGCTGGAAACACCATATATTTT
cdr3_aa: CASSQPGAGNTIYF

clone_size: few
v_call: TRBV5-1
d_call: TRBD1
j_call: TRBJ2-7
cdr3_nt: TGCGCCAGCAGCGGAATACCGGGACAGGCCGAGCAGTACTTC
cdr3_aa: CASSGIPGQAEQYF

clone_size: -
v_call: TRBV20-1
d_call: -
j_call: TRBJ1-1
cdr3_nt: TGCGAAGGACTATTGAACACTGAAGCTTTCTTT
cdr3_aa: CEGLLNTEAFF

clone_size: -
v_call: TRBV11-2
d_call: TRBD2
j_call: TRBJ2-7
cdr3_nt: TGTGCCAGCAGCATCCGAGCGGGAAGGGACGAGCAGTACTTC
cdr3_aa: CASSIRAGRDEQYF

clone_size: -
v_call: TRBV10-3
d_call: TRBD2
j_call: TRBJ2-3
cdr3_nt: TGTGCCACGGGGGGCGGGAGGGCCCTAAAGAGCACAGATACGCAGTATTTT
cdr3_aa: CATGGGRALKSTDTQYF

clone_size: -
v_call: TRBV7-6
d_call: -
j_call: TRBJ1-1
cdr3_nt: TGTGCCAGCAGCTCCCGTACTGAAGCTTTCTTT
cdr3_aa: CASSSRTEAFF

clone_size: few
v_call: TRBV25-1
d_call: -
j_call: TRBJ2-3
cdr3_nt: TGTGCCAGCACCCGAGCGGGCACAGATACGCAGTATTTT
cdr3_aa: CASTRAGTDTQYF

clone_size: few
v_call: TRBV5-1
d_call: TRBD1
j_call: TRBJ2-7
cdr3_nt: TGCGCCAGCAGCTTGGAGAGACAGGGGGGGTCCTACGAGCAGTACTTC
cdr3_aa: CASSLERQGGSYEQYF

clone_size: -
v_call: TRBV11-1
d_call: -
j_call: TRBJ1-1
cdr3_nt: TGTGCCAGCAGCTTACCCCGGGAGGGCTGGAGGACTGAAGCTTTCTTT
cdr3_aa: CASSLPREGWRTEAFF

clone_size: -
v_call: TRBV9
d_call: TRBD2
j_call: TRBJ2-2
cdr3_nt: TGTGCCAGCAGCGTAACCAGCGGGAGGAATACCGGGGAGCTGTTTTTT
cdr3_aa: CASSVTSGRNTGELFF

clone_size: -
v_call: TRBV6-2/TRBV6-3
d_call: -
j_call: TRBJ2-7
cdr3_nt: TGTGCCAGCAGCCTCACGTGGAGGGCCAGGGGGGAGCAGTACTTC
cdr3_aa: CASSLTWRARGEQYF

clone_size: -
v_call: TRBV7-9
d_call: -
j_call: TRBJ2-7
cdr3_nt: TGTGCCAGCAGCTTGGGGGCTAACCACGAGCAGTACTTC
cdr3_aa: CASSLGANHEQYF

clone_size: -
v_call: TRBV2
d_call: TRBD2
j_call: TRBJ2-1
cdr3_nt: TGTGCCAGCAGTGAAAAGACTAGCGGTTACAATGAGCAGTTCTTC
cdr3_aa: CASSEKTSGYNEQFF

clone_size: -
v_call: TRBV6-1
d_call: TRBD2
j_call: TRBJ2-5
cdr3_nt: TGTGCCAGCAGTGAAGCGACACTAGCGGGAGGGCCCAGGACTTACTTC
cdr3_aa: CASSEATLAGGPRTYF

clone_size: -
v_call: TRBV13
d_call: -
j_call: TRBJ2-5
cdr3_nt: TGTGCCAGCGGCGGAATCCCGAGGGCAAAAGAGACCCAGTACTTC
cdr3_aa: CASGGIPRAKETQYF

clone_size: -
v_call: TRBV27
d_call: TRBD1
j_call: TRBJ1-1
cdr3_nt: TGTGCCAGCAGTTTAGGACAGGGGGCGAAGGGGACTGAAGCTTTCTTT
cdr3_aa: CASSLGQGAKGTEAFF

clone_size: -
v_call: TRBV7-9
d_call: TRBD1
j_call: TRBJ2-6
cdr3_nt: TGTGCCAGCAGCTCCCTATCGGACAGGGCTGGGGCCAACGTCCTGACTTTC
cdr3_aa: CASSSLSDRAGANVLTF

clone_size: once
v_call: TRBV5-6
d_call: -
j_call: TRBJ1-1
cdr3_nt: TGTGCCAGCAGCTTGGTAGTCCCGAACACTGAAGCTTTCTTT
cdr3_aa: CASSLVVPNTEAFF

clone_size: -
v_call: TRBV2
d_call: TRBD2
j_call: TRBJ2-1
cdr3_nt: TGTGCCAGCACCAGCGGGATGAACGGGAATGAGCAGTTCTTC
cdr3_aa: CASTSGMNGNEQFF

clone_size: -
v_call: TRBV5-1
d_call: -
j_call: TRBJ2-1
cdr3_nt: TGCGCCAGCAGCTTACAGGATACCAATGAGCAGTTCTTC
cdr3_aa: CASSLQDTNEQFF

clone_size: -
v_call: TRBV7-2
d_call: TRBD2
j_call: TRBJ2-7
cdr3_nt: TGTGCCAGCAGCCCGGTTTGGGCTAGCGGTTACGAGCAGTACTTC
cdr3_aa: CASSPVWASGYEQYF

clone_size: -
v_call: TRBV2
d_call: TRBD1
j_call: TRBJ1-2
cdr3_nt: TGTGCCAGCAGTGTCGGTCCGGGACAGGGGGTTGGCTACACCTTC
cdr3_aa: CASSVGPGQGVGYTF

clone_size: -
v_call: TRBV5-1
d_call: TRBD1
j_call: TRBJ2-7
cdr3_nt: TGCGCCAGCAGCTTGGGTGACAGGGGGCAAGAGCAGTACTTC
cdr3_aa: CASSLGDRGQEQYF

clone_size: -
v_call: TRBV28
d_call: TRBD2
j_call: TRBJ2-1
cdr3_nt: TGTGCCAGCAGTAGTCTAGCGGACCCTTACAATGAGCAGTTCTTC
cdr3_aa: CASSSLADPYNEQFF

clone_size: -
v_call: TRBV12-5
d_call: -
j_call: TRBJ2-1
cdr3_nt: TGTGCTAGTGGTTACCCGTTCGGTGAGCAGTTCTTC
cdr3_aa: CASGYPFGEQFF

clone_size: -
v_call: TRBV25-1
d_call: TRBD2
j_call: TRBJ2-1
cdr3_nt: TGTGCCAGCAGGACTAGCGGGAGATGGAATGAGCAGTTCTTC
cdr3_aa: CASRTSGRWNEQFF

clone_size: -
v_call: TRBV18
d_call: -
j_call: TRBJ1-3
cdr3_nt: TGTGCCAGCTCACCCTCAGGGGCCTTCTCTGGAAACACCATATATTTT
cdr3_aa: CASSPSGAFSGNTIYF

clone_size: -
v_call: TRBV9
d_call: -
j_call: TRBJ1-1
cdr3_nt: TGTGCCAGCAGCGCTGCCGGGACACCCGACGTGGCTTTCTTT
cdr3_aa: CASSAAGTPDVAFF

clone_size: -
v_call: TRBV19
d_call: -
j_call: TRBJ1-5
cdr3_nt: TGTGCCAGTAGAGGTGGAATCCCGGGAGGGTTCAATCAGCCCCAGCATTTT
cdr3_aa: CASRGGIPGGFNQPQHF

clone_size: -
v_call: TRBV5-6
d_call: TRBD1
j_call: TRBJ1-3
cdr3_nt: TGTGCCAGCAGCTTCACAGGGGCCGGAAACACCATATATTTT
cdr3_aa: CASSFTGAGNTIYF

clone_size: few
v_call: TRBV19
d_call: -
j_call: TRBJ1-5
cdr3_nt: TGTGCCAGTACTCCTCGGGAAAGGACCTCGGGGCCCCAGCATTTT
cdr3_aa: CASTPRERTSGPQHF

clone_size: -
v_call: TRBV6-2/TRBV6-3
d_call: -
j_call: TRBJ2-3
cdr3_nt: TGTGCCAGCAGCGGAGGAGCAGATACGCAGTATTTT
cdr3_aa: CASSGGADTQYF